These 23 T cell receptor beta chains share one sample of origin, sequenced in a study of OX40 agonist ivuxolimab in advanced cancers. The data were produced by immunoSEQ multiplex PCR, yet TCRdb's version contains in-frame clones alone and is incomplete. The table lists around 5,000 clones, about 67% of them singletons, with about 69% in the top ten. The material was CD4+ or CD8+ T cells sorted from blood, obtained in a trial of the OX40 agonist ivuxolimab. Receptors originate from an adult with an advanced solid tumor such as melanoma, head and neck, liver or kidney cancer.

The chain is built from TRBV29-1 and TRBJ2-7, with 9 bases lining up with TRBD1. Germline CDR1 is SQVTM and CDR2 is ANQGSEA. V lost 5 bases, J lost 1 base, and 6 bases stayed unmatched. The CDR3 loop spans 14 amino acids. CDR3 residues: CSVLGTGISYEQYF. CDR3 nucleotides: TGCAGCGTTCTCGGGACAGGGATTTCCTACGAGCAGTACTTC.

The V and J genes are TRBV14 and TRBJ1-4; tentatively, D is TRBD1 (5 bases). The germline V gene has CDR1 SGHDN and CDR2 FVKESK. The CDR3 length is 16 residues. With 0 bases removed from V and 7 bases from J, the gap between germline ends came to 15 bases. The chain's CDR3 is CASSQDIRGAGEKLFF. The CDR3 DNA follows: TGTGCCAGCAGCCAAGATATAAGGGGAGCAGGTGAAAAACTGTTTTTT.

This clone has just one count. The chain carries TRBV11-1 and TRBJ2-7; D is uncertain. V lost 4 bases and J lost 2, with 6 bases in between. The CDR3 loop spans 12 amino acids. Germline CDR1 reads SGHAT; CDR2 reads FQDESV (reference sequence). CDR3 nucleotide sequence: TGTGCCAGCAGCTCGAGGCCCTACGAGCAGTACTTC. Residues: CASSSRPYEQYF.

This rearrangement joins TRBV6-5 to TRBJ1-2, with TRBD1 identical over 10 bases. The CDR3 length is 13 residues. The ends lost 6 bases at V and 6 bases at J; junction bases unmatched: 4. The germline V gene encodes CDR1 MNHEY and CDR2 SVGAGI. The CDR3 DNA reads as TGTGCCAGCAGACCCGGGACAGGGGATGGCTACACCTTC. It translates to CASRPGTGDGYTF.

V and J are TRBV29-1 and TRBJ1-2; D ambiguous. V was clipped by 6 bases and J by 8 bases, with 28 bases between them. The CDR3 extends over 16 amino acids. CDR1 is SQVTM, CDR2 ANQGSEA, per germline. CDR3 amino acids: CSVTDLTPTGMRGYTF. CDR3 DNA: TGCAGCGTGACGGACCTGACCCCGACTGGCATGCGCGGCTACACCTTC.

This clone has just one count. The CDR3, as DNA: TGTGCCAGCAGTTTACTCGGAGGAGGCACTGAAGCTTTCTTT. It translates to CASSLLGGGTEAFF. The rearrangement uses TRBV27 and TRBJ1-1, with D hard to call. Trimming removed 2 bases from V and 4 bases from J, with 11 bases in between. CDR1 is MNHEY, CDR2 SMNVEV, per germline (reference sequence). This CDR3 has 14 amino acids.

The V call is TRBV7-3, the J call TRBJ2-5; D possibly corresponds to TRBD1 (6 bases). The length of the CDR3 is 16 residues. The germline V and J ends were trimmed by 2 bases and 1 base, with 14 bases remaining between them. Germline V gives CDR1 SGHTA, CDR2 FQGTGA. This chain's CDR3 is CASSLPEGVSQETQYF. The CDR3, as DNA: TGTGCCAGCAGCTTACCAGAGGGGGTATCCCAAGAGACCCAGTACTTC.

This clone was found a few times. The chain has TRBV7-6 and TRBJ1-4; D uncertain. The CDR3 runs to 14 residues. Trimming removed 6 bases at V and 6 bases at J, with 14 bases between. Germline assignment: CDR1 SGHVS and CDR2 FNYEAQ. The CDR3 DNA is TGTGCCAGCAGTCAAGATTTGGGTGATGAAAAACTGTTTTTT. It codes for CASSQDLGDEKLFF.

V and J are TRBV28 and TRBJ1-4; possibly TRBD1 for D (5 bases). V shed 4 bases and J shed 6 bases, with 12 bases lying between them. Germline assignment: CDR1 MDHEN and CDR2 SYDVKM. The CDR3 consists of 14 residues. CDR3 bases: TGTGCCAGCAGTTCGGACCCGGGGGATGAAAAACTGTTTTTT. It translates to CASSSDPGDEKLFF.

This clone was picked up a small number of times. The chain carries TRBV6-6 and TRBJ1-1; no clear D. This CDR3 contains 12 residues. The germline V gene has CDR1 MNHNY and CDR2 SVGAGI (reference sequence). V was cut by 5 bases and J by 7 bases, with 11 bases left in between. Here the CDR3 reads CASSRPRNEAFF. The CDR3 nucleotides are TGTGCCAGCAGTCGTCCACGCAATGAAGCTTTCTTT.

The rearrangement joins TRBV10-3 to TRBJ2-2, with 9 bases matching TRBD1. The germline V gene encodes CDR1 ENHRY and CDR2 SYGVKD. The CDR3 runs 15 residues. V shed 3 bases, J shed 6 bases, and the junction held 5 bases outside the gene matches. In DNA, the CDR3 is TGTGCCATCAGTGAAGGGACAGGGTATCCCGGGGAGCTGTTTTTT. This codes for CAISEGTGYPGELFF.

The V and J genes are TRBV5-5 and TRBJ2-7, with D perhaps being TRBD1 or TRBD2 (6 bases each). Trimming removed 4 bases at V and 0 bases at J, with 14 bases between. Germline V gene sequence: CDR1 SGHKS, CDR2 YYEKEE (reference sequence). The CDR3 is made up of 15 amino acids. The CDR3 here is CASSGGTSSSYEQYF. Here the CDR3 DNA reads TGTGCCAGCAGCGGGGGGACATCTTCCTCCTACGAGCAGTACTTC.

This chain connects TRBV7-9 to TRBJ2-2; 14 bases align to TRBD2. Germline V gives CDR1 SEHNR, CDR2 FQNEAQ (reference sequence). The J segment lost 1 base and the V segment lost 7 bases, leaving 2 bases of the junction unmatched. The length of the CDR3 is 16 residues. Here the CDR3 reads CASKGLAGENTGELFF. The CDR3 bases are TGTGCCAGCAAGGGACTAGCGGGGGAGAACACCGGGGAGCTGTTTTTT.

A few counts support this clone. The chain is built from TRBV2 and TRBJ2-5; possible D gene TRBD1, 6 bases. The CDR3 covers 15 residues. CDR1 and CDR2 (germline): SNHLY, FYNNEI. The V end was cut by 7 bases, the J end by 2 bases, with 17 bases between. Written as DNA, the CDR3 is TGTGCCAGCAAAAAGGACAGCCTTAATCAAGAGACCCAGTACTTC. Its translation is CASKKDSLNQETQYF.

This clone has only a few counts. Here the CDR3 DNA reads TGTGCCAGCAGCCCAGGGAGCTACGAGCAGTACTTC. Translated, it gives CASSPGSYEQYF. The rearrangement joins TRBV27 to TRBJ2-7; D is perhaps TRBD1 or TRBD2 (5 bases each). Per germline, CDR1 MNHEY and CDR2 SMNVEV (reference sequence). V was pared by 6 bases and J by 3 bases, with 9 bases between. The CDR3 spans 12 residues.

The chain uses TRBV10-3 and TRBJ1-1, with D maybe TRBD1 (5 bases). CDR1 and CDR2 from the germline V gene are ENHRY and SYGVKD. V lost 8 bases and J 4 bases, leaving 11 bases between the germline ends. This CDR3 is built from 12 residues. The CDR3 protein is CAIGIGGTEAFF. CDR3 bases: TGTGCCATCGGGATTGGGGGCACTGAAGCTTTCTTT.

This chain links TRBV5-6 with TRBJ2-5; tentatively, D is TRBD1 (5 bases). V was shortened by 0 bases and J by 2 bases, with 5 bases between the two germline ends. Germline V gene lookup returns CDR1 SGHDT and CDR2 YYEEEE. The CDR3 length is 13 residues. Here the CDR3 reads CASSLGQQETQYF. In DNA form, the CDR3 reads TGTGCCAGCAGCTTGGGACAGCAAGAGACCCAGTACTTC.

The chain employs TRBV7-3 and TRBJ1-2; D might be TRBD1 (6 bases). This CDR3 region has 15 residues. With 2 bases removed from V and 3 bases from J, the gap between germline ends came to 13 bases. The germline V gene encodes CDR1 SGHTA and CDR2 FQGTGA. CDR3 bases: TGTGCCAGCAGCTTAGGGGGCCCTCCCGACTATGGCTACACCTTC. Protein sequence: CASSLGGPPDYGYTF.

This clone has only one observation. The chain is built from TRBV6-5 and TRBJ2-3; D possibly corresponds to TRBD1 (7 bases). This CDR3 spans 14 amino acids. Trimming stripped 2 bases from V and 5 bases from J, with 11 bases between. Germline-derived CDR1 and CDR2 are MNHEY and SVGAGI. Here the CDR3 reads CASSYQGGQDTQYF. The CDR3 DNA sequence: TGTGCCAGCAGTTACCAGGGGGGTCAAGATACGCAGTATTTT.

This clone was detected only a few times. This chain connects TRBV4-3 to TRBJ1-1; D remains ambiguous. The V end was cut by 0 bases, the J end by 1 base, with 6 bases between. Germline-derived CDR1 and CDR2 are LGHNA and YSLEER. The CDR3 runs to 14 residues. This CDR3 is CASSQDIPNTEAFF. In DNA form, the CDR3 reads TGCGCCAGCAGCCAAGATATCCCGAACACTGAAGCTTTCTTT.

Details on this clone: It may be a read error: a sequence one base away is much more abundant. This rearrangement joins TRBV4-1 to TRBJ2-5; 9 bases are a match to TRBD1. Judging by the DNA end, TRBJ2-7 fits better; the J call may be wrong. The CDR3 is made up of 14 amino acids. Germline V gene data show CDR1 as MGHRA and CDR2 as YSYEKL. DNA for the CDR3: TGCGCCAGCAGCCGAGACAGGGGGGCCTACGAGCAGTACTTC. Translation gives CASSRDRGAYEQYF.

The genes are TRBV4-3 and TRBJ2-1, with D hard to call. The V end was cut by 0 bases, the J end by 8 bases, with 14 bases between. The CDR3 totals 15 residues. CDR1 and CDR2 from the germline V gene are LGHNA and YSLEER. The CDR3 loop reads CASSQDRRPSDEQFF. Here the CDR3 DNA reads TGCGCCAGCAGCCAAGATCGAAGACCATCGGATGAGCAGTTCTTC.

This clone was picked up a small number of times. CDR3 sequence reads: CASRTGPYTGELFF. The CDR3, as DNA: TGTGCCAGCCGGACAGGGCCTTACACCGGGGAGCTGTTTTTT. The chain is built from TRBV27 and TRBJ2-2; 8 bases match TRBD1. In germline, CDR1 is MNHEY, CDR2 SMNVEV (reference sequence). The V gene end was trimmed by 8 bases and the J gene end by 3 bases; junction bases not matched to a gene: 5. CDR3 length: 14 residues.